This TCR beta chain was obtained from a study of T-cell memory formation after mild COVID-19. Study observations and caveats: Later expanders leaned CD4+, whereas day 15 to 85 contracting clones were balanced CD4/CD8.

In TCRdb, the 5' RACE reads were re-called with MiXCR into one record per CDR3 protein. The sample lists a few hundred thousand distinct CDR3 sequences, 25% to 30% occurring once. Germline V CDR1 and CDR2: SGHTA, FQGNSA. The CDR3 totals 13 residues. V was trimmed by 5 bases and J by 0 bases, leaving 7 bases between them. This clonotype was counted at least ten times. Its specificity is unknown. The TCR sequence derives from an adult woman who had mild COVID-19 (a few samples of this study predate the infection). Cell type and time point are not known. The rearrangement uses TRBV7-2 and TRBJ2-5; weak D call: TRBD2 (6 bases). Sequenced: PBMCs or a T cell subset sorted from them (not recorded which). The CDR3 here is CASSGDYQETQYF. The DNA of the CDR3 is TGTGCCAGCAGCGGGGACTACCAAGAGACCCAGTACTTC.